The entry below gives a single T cell receptor (beta chain) sequence along with its context. This sample is part of a study of cytomegalovirus exposure and HLA in healthy donors. The PCR ran on 60 Vbeta and 13 Jbeta primers. The protocol was immunoSEQ multiplex PCR, while the TCRdb copy is restricted to in-frame clones and leaves out a portion. The table has 55,000 to 70,000 clones, approximately 64% seen once. Germline CDR1 and CDR2: SGHAT and FQNNGV. The length of the CDR3 is 16 residues. V lost 3 bases to trimming and J lost 9 bases; unmatched junction nucleotides: 9. The TCR sequence derives from a man between 35 and 55 years old in good health and CMV-seropositive. Sequenced material: PBMCs. The chain combines TRBV11-2 with TRBJ2-1; 12 bases match TRBD2. DNA for the CDR3: TGTGCCAGCAGCTTTTCTTCTAGCGGGAGGGCGGGTGAGCAGTTCTTC. Translated: CASSFSSSGRAGEQFF.